This T cell receptor (beta chain) was obtained from a study of T cell repertoires and HLA-DP antigens. To note about this clone: Its specificity is unknown.

Germline CDR1 WNHNN, CDR2 SYGVQD (reference sequence). The CDR3 runs 16 residues. Trimming shortened V by 6 bases and J by 9 bases, and 24 bases separated the two germline ends. For pre-culture CD4+ samples, the target was 150,000 to 250,000 T cell genomes. Some clones are missing from TCRdb's copy, which holds only in-frame ones; the method was immunoSEQ multiplex PCR. This repertoire shows about 73,000 clones, roughly 75% found once; its top ten account for around 1.6%. Sample: CD4+ T cells from PBMCs. The rearrangement uses TRBV10-1 and TRBJ1-5, with D perhaps matching TRBD1 (5 bases). The receptor was isolated from a man between 60 and 75 years old in good health and CMV-seronegative. Here the CDR3 reads CASSDPGLSSIRPQHF. In nucleotides, the CDR3 is TGCGCCAGCAGCGATCCGGGACTATCATCGATCAGGCCCCAGCATTTT.